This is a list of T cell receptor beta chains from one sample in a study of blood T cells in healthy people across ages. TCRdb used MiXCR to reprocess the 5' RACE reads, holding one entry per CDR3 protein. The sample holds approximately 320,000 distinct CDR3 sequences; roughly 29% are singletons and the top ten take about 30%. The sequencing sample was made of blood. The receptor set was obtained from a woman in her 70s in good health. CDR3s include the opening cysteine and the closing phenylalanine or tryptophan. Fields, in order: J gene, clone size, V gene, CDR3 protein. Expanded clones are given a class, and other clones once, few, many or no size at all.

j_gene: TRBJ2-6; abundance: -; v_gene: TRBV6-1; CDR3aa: CASSLLLSSGANVLTF
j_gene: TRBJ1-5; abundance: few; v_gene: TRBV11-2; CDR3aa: CASSPGTGKGNQPQHF
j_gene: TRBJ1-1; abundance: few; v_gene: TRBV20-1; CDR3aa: CSARDPMVHGAFF
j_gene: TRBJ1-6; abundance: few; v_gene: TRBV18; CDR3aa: CASSPREANSPLHF
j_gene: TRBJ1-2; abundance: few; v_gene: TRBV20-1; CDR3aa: CSARDQRVGNTF
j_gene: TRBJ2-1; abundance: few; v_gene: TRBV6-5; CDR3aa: CASSRTSGTTRYNEQFF
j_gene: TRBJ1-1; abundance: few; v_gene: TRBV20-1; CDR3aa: CSASLRAGTEAFF
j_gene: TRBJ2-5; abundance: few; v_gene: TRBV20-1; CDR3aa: CSGVVGGYQETQYF
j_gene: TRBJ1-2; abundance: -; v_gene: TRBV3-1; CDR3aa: CASSQEAGNYGYTF
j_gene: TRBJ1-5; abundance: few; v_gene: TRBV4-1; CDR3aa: CASSQVGGGQPQHF
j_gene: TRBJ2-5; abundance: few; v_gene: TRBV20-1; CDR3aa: CSALKMYGGKETQYF
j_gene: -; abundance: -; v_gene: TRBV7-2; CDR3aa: CASSTSGPGSYEQYF
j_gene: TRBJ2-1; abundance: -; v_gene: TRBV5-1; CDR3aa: CASSLTGTDFWDEQFF
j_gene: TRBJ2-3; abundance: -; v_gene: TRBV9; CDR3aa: CASSVDGTATPEDTQYF
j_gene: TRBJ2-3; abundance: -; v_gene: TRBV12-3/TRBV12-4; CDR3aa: CASSIDLAGGYTQYF
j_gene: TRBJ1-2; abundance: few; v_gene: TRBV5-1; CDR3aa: CASSLDRGRNGYTF
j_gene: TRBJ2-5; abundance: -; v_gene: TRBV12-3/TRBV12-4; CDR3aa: CASSPLAGTGPLGQYF
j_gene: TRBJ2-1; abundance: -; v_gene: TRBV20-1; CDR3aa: CSLSSPMGGSYNEQFF
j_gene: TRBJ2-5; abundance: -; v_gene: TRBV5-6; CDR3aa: CASSSGESGETQYF
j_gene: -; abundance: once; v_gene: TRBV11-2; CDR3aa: CASSLESGRAYEQFF
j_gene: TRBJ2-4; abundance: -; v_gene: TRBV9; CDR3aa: CASSSGGRLAKNIQYF
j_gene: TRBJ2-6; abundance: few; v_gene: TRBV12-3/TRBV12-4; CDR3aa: CASSLTSSGANVLTF
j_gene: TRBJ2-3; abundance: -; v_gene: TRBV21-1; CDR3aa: CASSKGFTNLEDTQYF
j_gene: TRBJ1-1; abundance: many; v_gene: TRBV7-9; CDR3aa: CASSLALTGLEAFF
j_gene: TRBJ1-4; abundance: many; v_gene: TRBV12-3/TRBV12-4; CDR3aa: CASRKEDGRNEKLFF
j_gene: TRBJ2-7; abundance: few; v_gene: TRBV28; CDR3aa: CASSRGQGRGEQYF
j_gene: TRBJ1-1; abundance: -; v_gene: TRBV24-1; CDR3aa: CATSDWSFGEAFF
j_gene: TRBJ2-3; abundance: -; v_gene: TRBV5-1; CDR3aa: CASSGLAGPFTDTQYF
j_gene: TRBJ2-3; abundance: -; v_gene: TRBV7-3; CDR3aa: CASSPSPTDTQYF
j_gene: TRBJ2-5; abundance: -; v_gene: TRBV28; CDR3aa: CASSRPSGKETQYF
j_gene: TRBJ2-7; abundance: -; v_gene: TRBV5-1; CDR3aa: CASSFGTSGSLEQYF
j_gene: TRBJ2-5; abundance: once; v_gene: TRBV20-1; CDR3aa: CSAPDPAPGGEAQYF
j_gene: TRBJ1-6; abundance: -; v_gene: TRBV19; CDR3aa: CASTVSQGANSPLHF
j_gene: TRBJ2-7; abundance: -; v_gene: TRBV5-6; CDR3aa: CASSLSASTYEQYF
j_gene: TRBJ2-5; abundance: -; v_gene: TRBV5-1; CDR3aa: CAGSFSDGAAEYF
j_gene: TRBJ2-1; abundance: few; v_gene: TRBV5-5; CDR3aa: CASSFLGLDEQFF
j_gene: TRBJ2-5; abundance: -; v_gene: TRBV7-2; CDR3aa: CASSRSGLAGETQYF
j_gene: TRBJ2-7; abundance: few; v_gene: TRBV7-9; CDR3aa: CASSLRGGRSNEQYF
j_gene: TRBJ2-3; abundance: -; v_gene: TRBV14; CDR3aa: CASSPGTSGKTDTQYF
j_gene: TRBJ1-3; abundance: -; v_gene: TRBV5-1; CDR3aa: CASSLDVAGNTIYF
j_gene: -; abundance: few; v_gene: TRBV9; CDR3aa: CASSVGATGDPVNEQFF